Following are 15 T cell receptor beta chains from one sample sequenced in a study of CD8 T cells in Susac syndrome. Random hexamers were used to reverse transcribe an amount of roughly 0.5 to 1 ug RNA. TCRdb used MiXCR to reprocess the immunoSEQ multiplex PCR reads, holding one entry per CDR3 protein. The top ten hold approximately 0.094% of the sample, which has 240,000 or so distinct CDR3 sequences, 90% to 96% seen once. The source material was CD4+ T cells from PBMCs. The source is a human donor with Susac syndrome.

The gene calls are TRBV21-1 and TRBJ2-1; no DNA check was done on the table's D call, TRBD2. TRBV21-1 is reported as a pseudogene. This CDR3 is 14 amino acids long. CDR3 DNA sequence: TGTGCCAGCGGGCGGGATGATGAGGGGAATGAGCAGTTCTTC. Encoded protein: CASGRDDEGNEQFF.

The V gene is TRBV3-1, the J gene TRBJ1-2; a possible D gene is TRBD1 (6 bases). This CDR3 is 14 amino acids long. Germline CDR1 and CDR2: LGHDT and YNNKEL (reference sequence). V was pared by 5 bases and J by 8 bases, with 18 bases between. The CDR3 coding sequence is TGTGCCAGCAGCTCCCAACAGGGTCGGGGCGGCTACACCTTC. It specifies CASSSQQGRGGYTF. Supplemented by reference TRBV3-1 and TRBJ1-2, the full variable domain reads DTAVSQTPKYLVTQMGNDKSIKCEQNLGHDTMYWYKQDSKKFLKIMFSYNNKELIINETVPNRFSPKSPDKAHLNLHINSLELGDSAVYFCASSSQQGRGGYTFGSGTRLTVV.

This rearrangement joins TRBV20-1 to TRBJ2-1; perhaps TRBD2 as D (5 bases). Deletions cut 1 base from V and 9 bases from J, with 10 bases between. Germline CDR1 and CDR2: DFQATT and SNEGSKA (reference sequence). The CDR3 has 12 residues. CDR3 protein: CSARGTSSEQFF. For the CDR3, the DNA is TGCAGTGCTAGAGGGACTTCGTCTGAGCAGTTCTTC.

J is TRBJ2-1 and V is TRBV20-1; D is perhaps TRBD2 (6 bases). In germline, CDR1 is DFQATT, CDR2 SNEGSKA (reference sequence). Trimming removed 6 bases at V and 0 bases at J, with 18 bases between. CDR3 size: 16 residues. CDR3 in DNA: TGCAGTGCCTACGATGGAAGCGGGCGCTCCTACAATGAGCAGTTCTTC. It encodes CSAYDGSGRSYNEQFF.

V usage is TRBV30 and J usage is TRBJ2-3, with D possibly TRBD2 on 6 matching bases. The CDR3 consists of 16 residues. Trimming took 5 bases from V and 0 from J, leaving 18 bases between them. Germline-derived CDR1 and CDR2 are GTSNPN and SVGIG (reference sequence). The CDR3 coding sequence is TGTGCCTGGGAATTTGGTAGCGGCACTAGCACAGATACGCAGTATTTT. Protein product: CAWEFGSGTSTDTQYF.

The CDR3 is CASSFRQVAYEQYF. The CDR3 DNA reads as TGTGCCAGCAGCTTCCGACAGGTAGCCTACGAGCAGTACTTC. J is TRBJ2-7 and V is TRBV7-8; D may be TRBD1 (6 bases). V gave up 3 bases and J gave up 2 bases, with 11 bases separating them. Per the germline V gene, CDR1 is SGHVS and CDR2 is FQNEAQ. This CDR3 has 14 residues.

The chain couples TRBV28 to TRBJ2-5, with 9 nucleotides matching TRBD2. The J segment lost 7 bases and the V segment lost 3 bases, leaving 15 bases of the junction unmatched. The CDR3 loop spans 17 amino acids. Germline loops: CDR1 MDHEN, CDR2 SYDVKM. CDR3 residues: CASSFPIAGVSYATQYF. The CDR3 DNA is TGTGCCAGCAGTTTTCCCATAGCGGGAGTGAGCTACGCGACCCAGTACTTC.

CDR3 loop: CASSVDRANTEAFF. The CDR3 bases are TGTGCCAGCAGCGTGGACAGGGCGAACACTGAAGCTTTCTTT. This chain joins TRBV9 and TRBJ1-1, with 8 bases aligning to TRBD1. The trim removed 2 bases at V and 1 base at J, leaving 1 base unmatched. Germline V gene lookup returns CDR1 SGDLS and CDR2 YYNGEE. CDR3 size: 14 residues. Supplemented by reference TRBV9 and TRBJ1-1, the full variable domain reads DSGVTQTPKHLITATGQRVTLRCSPRSGDLSVYWYQQSLDQGLQFLIQYYNGEERAKGNILERFSAQQFPDLHSELNLSSLELGDSALYFCASSVDRANTEAFFGQGTRLTVV.

The table lists this clonotype with a few counts. The chain links TRBV3-1 to TRBJ1-1; D not resolved. Trimming took off 6 bases at V and 2 bases at J, with 7 bases between the two ends. Germline lookup yields CDR1 LGHDT and CDR2 YNNKEL (reference sequence). The CDR3 is 12 residues long. The CDR3 sequence is CASRTANTEAFF. CDR3 nucleotides: TGTGCCAGCAGGACGGCCAACACTGAAGCTTTCTTT.

This clonotype was counted only a few times. The gene calls are TRBV20-1 and TRBJ2-1, with 9 bases matching TRBD2. CDR1 is DFQATT, CDR2 SNEGSKA, per germline (reference sequence). The CDR3 length is 14 residues. V gave up 3 bases and J gave up 6 bases; unmatched junction bases: 6. CDR3 coding DNA: TGCAGTGCTAGGATTGCGGGAGGGGGCAATGAGCAGTTCTTC. Translated: CSARIAGGGNEQFF.

For the CDR3, the DNA is TGCAGCGTTGGGGAAGCCAGCCGGGAGACCCAGTACTTC. Protein: CSVGEASRETQYF. The chain uses TRBV29-1 and TRBJ2-5; D not resolved. The length of the CDR3 is 13 residues. Germline CDR1 SQVTM, CDR2 ANQGSEA. Trimming removed 4 bases at V and 5 bases at J, with 14 bases between.

This chain connects TRBV5-1 to TRBJ2-1; 13 nucleotides line up with TRBD2. The CDR3 runs to 16 residues. CDR1 and CDR2 (germline): SGHRS, YFSETQ. Unmatched junction bases numbered 8, after V lost 3 bases and J lost 8 bases. The CDR3 DNA reads as TGCGCCAGCAGCTCATTAACTAGCGGGAGGGCCTATGAGCAGTTCTTC. It specifies CASSSLTSGRAYEQFF. The entire variable domain, with the rest obtained from reference TRBV5-1 and TRBJ2-1, is as follows: KAGVTQTPRYLIKTRGQQVTLSCSPISGHRSVSWYQQTPGQGLQFLFEYFSETQRNKGNFPGRFSGRQFSNSRSEMNVSTLELGDSALYLCASSSLTSGRAYEQFFGPGTRLTVL.

This chain links TRBV7-9 with TRBJ2-7, with a tentative D call TRBD2 (6 bases). The V and J ends lost 7 bases and 4 bases respectively, with 23 bases between them. The CDR3 contains 16 residues. Germline values: CDR1 SEHNR, CDR2 FQNEAQ (reference sequence). CDR3 protein: CASTPGLGSIVYEQYF. CDR3 nucleotides: TGTGCCAGCACCCCGGGTCTCGGGAGTATCGTTTACGAGCAGTACTTC.

A single count supports this clonotype. J is TRBJ1-1 and V is TRBV12-3 or TRBV12-4; D not certain. V was clipped by 7 bases and J by 3 bases, with 9 bases between them. The CDR3 covers 12 residues. CDR3 residues: CASNRLDTEAFF. The CDR3 DNA follows: TGTGCCAGCAACCGCTTAGACACTGAAGCTTTCTTT.

V usage is TRBV7-2 and J usage is TRBJ2-1; possible D gene TRBD2, 6 bases. CDR3 length: 11 amino acids. Looked up from germline, CDR1 is SGHTA and CDR2 is FQGNSA. Trimming removed 2 bases from V and 15 bases from J, with 11 bases in between. The CDR3 region is CASSLYLATFF. In DNA form, the CDR3 reads TGTGCCAGCAGCTTATATCTAGCGACGTTCTTC.